This TCR beta chain was documented in a study of identical twins. From the 5' RACE reads, TCRdb called clonotypes with MiXCR, one entry per CDR3 protein. The profile shows 420,000 or so distinct CDR3 sequences, roughly 20% of them singletons. In its sample, this clonotype was seen many times. Its target is not known. Study-level results: Monozygotic twins shared more out-of-frame TCR alpha than recombination models predicted.

V was clipped by 4 bases and J by 7 bases; unmatched bases: 6. This CDR3 has 15 residues. From germline, CDR1 is SGHTA and CDR2 FQGNSA. Sequenced: naive T cells sorted from blood. This chain connects TRBV7-2 to TRBJ2-1; TRBD1 agrees at 11 bases. The TCR was taken from a man aged 50 to 59 in good health. The CDR3 DNA reads as TGTGCCAGCAGCTCCCGGGACAGGGGGTCAAATGAGCAGTTCTTC. It specifies CASSSRDRGSNEQFF.